The entry below gives a single TCR beta chain sequence along with its context. In this sample, this clonotype turned up many times. Its binding antigen is unknown. Germline and junction disagree at one end, which may indicate a read error. This sample was taken from a study of identical twins (TCRdb year 2016). Study-level background: To test whether fetal clonotypes persist, this study deep-sequenced TCR alpha and beta repertoires from monozygotic twins, from unrelated adults of various ages, and from cord blood. To rule out contamination, replicate twin experiments were performed at different times with different library preparation protocols. Study-level results and caveats: Because the same donors could not be followed over many years, conclusions were based on cross-sectional statistical analysis. Fewer insertions were carried by abundant cord blood beta clonotypes; a weaker similar trend was observed in young adult naive repertoires, while no such trend was observed in memory repertoires. Out-of-frame TCR alpha sequences shared between twins showed an excess of low generation-probability sequences compared with coincidental sharing between unrelated individuals. In beta out-of-frame sequences, excess twin sharing was weaker, because having fewer shared sequences lowered the signal-to-noise ratio. Recombination models systematically underestimated out-of-frame TCR alpha sharing in monozygotic twins but agreed with sharing between unrelated individuals. Zero-insertion analyses could be partly confounded by invariant T cells such as MAIT and iNKT, although diverse VJ usage argued against such confounding for most clonotypes.

Receptor amplification or capture employed 5' RACE. The run used an Illumina HiSeq 2000. A universal primer binding site was added through template switching, and the final cDNA carried a unique molecular identifier so that TCR cDNA molecules could be counted accurately. Specific primers in the conserved constant-segment region were used to synthesize first-strand cDNA for the TCR alpha and beta chains. To control for contamination, every cDNA library carried two barcodes: a SMART-Mk sample barcode plus Illumina barcodes. TruSeq adapter sequences along with Illumina sample barcodes were introduced in two successive PCR steps. The Illumina HiSeq platform was used with custom primers to sequence TCR alpha and beta cDNA libraries. Per the authors' processing: MiGEC processed the raw reads to extract unique molecular identifiers, while MiXCR was used to determine the CDR3 positions. For each individual, recombination models were inferred using an EM algorithm with the repgenHMM and IGoR tools. Shared clonotypes were analyzed with the tcR package in R, and sharing was normalized by the product of cloneset sizes. To study raw recombination without the effects of thymic and clonal selection, out-of-frame nonproductive sequences were analyzed. The public sequencing data were trimmed at Q25 with fastp and processed into clonotypes with MiXCR by TCRdb, which kept only in-frame beta chains. Rows with a matching CDR3 protein are joined into one entry that keeps the most common DNA and genes. The V and J calls were determined by TCRdb, not by the authors. The sample table shows under 800,000 distinct CDR3 sequences, and 21% are seen once. The ten largest clones represent more than 4% of the sample.

Per the germline V gene, SGHRS is the CDR1 and YFSETQ is the CDR2. The CDR3, cysteine through phenylalanine, is 15 amino acids long. Of all the DNA, just the CDR3 is kept, 45 bases in frame from base 1. All donors were healthy Caucasians. The twin cohort comprised three pairs of female monozygotic twins, all aged roughly 18 to 30 years. The RNA used for TCR libraries was isolated from peripheral blood mononuclear cells. These data were also filed under a second study, of T cells expressing NK-cell markers. That second publication adds: Three sorted T-cell subsets (CD3+CD56+NKG2C+, CD3+CD56+NKG2C- and CD3+CD56-NKG2C+) from roughly 8 donors had their TCR beta-chain repertoires profiled. Among the eight sequenced donors, only one was HCMV-seronegative, while the other seven were HCMV-seropositive. To restrict sorting to alphabetaTCR-expressing T cells, an anti-gammadeltaTCR antibody was added in several experiments. In six or seven donors, the dominant CD3+CD56+NKG2C+ clonotypes ranked among the top 10 CD8+ clonotypes, making up about 1.0-8% of CD8+ T cells. Those dominant clonotypes were again the most abundant among CD3+CD56-NKG2C+ cells in several donors, at about 28.3-65%. Whether the expanded NKG2C-expressing T cell clones were specific for HCMV antigens remained unclear. Randomly selected healthy volunteers, three men and five women, were used as the eight sequenced donors. To determine HCMV serostatus, a commercial ELISA kit was used to detect HCMV-specific IgG in serum. For roughly six donors, bulk peripheral blood T-cell repertoires were additionally sequenced from unsorted PBMC. MIGEC was used to demultiplex reads and group reads by UMI, and MiTCR was used to assemble and quantify clonotypes. Only TCR cDNA sequences supported by at least two reads were kept to exclude erroneous sequences. The tcR package was used for downstream repertoire analysis, and clonotypes were matched across fractions by CDR3 nucleotide sequence plus V segment. VDJmatch was used to annotate antigen specificity against VDJdb, with one amino acid substitution in CDR3 allowed.

The chain uses TRBV5-1 and TRBJ2-1; 10 bases in the junction line up with TRBD2. The source of this sequence is a young woman in good health. The sample taken for sequencing was PBMCs. The CDR3 has the sequence CASSSRTSGYNEQFF. DNA sequence: TGTGCCAGCAGCTCCAGGACTAGCGGTTACAATGAGCAGTTCTTC.